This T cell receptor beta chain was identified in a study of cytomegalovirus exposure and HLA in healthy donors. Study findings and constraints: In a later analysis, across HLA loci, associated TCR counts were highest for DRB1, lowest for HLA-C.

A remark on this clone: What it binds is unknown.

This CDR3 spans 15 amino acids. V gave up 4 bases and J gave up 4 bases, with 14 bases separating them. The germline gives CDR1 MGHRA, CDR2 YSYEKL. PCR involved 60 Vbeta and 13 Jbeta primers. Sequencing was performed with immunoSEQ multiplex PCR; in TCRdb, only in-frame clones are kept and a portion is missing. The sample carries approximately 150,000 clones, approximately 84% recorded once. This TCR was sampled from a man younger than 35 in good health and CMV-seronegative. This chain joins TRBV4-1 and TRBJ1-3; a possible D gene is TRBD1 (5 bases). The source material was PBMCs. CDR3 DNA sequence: TGCGCCAGCAGCCGAATCCAGGGAGGAGGAAACACCATATATTTT. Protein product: CASSRIQGGGNTIYF.